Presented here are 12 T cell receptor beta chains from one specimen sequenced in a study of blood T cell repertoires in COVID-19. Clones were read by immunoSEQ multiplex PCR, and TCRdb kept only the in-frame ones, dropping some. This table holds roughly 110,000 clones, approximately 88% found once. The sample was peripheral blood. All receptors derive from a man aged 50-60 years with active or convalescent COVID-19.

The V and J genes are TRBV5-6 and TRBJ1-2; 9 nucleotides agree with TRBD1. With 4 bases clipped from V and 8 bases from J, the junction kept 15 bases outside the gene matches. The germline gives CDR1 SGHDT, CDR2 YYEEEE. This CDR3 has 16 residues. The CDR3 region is CASSPPWGQGLYGYTF. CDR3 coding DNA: TGTGCCAGCAGCCCCCCCTGGGGACAGGGACTATACGGCTACACCTTC.

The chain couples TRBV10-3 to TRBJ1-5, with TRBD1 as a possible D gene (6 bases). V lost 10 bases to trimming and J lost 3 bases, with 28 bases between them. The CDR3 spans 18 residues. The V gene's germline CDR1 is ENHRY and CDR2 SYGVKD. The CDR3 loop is CASSATGSRQAINQPQHF. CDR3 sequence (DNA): TGTGCCAGCTCGGCAACTGGAAGTCGACAGGCCATCAATCAGCCCCAGCATTTT.

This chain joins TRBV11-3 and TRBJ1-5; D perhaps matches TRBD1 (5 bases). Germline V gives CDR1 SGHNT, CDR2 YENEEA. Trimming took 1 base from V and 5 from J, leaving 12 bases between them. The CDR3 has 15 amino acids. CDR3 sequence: CASSLVGGNDQPQHF. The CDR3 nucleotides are TGTGCCAGCAGCTTAGTCGGGGGGAACGATCAGCCCCAGCATTTT.

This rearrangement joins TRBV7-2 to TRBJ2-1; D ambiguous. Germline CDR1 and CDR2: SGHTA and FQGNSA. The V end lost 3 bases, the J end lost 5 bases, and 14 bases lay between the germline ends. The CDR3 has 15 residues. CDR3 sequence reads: CASSFTLVANNEQFF. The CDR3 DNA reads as TGTGCCAGCAGCTTTACCCTAGTAGCCAACAATGAGCAGTTCTTC.

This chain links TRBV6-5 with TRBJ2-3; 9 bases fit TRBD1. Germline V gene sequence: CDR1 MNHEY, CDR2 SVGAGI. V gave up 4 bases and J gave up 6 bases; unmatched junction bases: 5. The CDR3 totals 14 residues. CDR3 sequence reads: CASSSWTGVDTQYF. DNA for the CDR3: TGTGCCAGCAGTTCCTGGACAGGGGTGGATACGCAGTATTTT.

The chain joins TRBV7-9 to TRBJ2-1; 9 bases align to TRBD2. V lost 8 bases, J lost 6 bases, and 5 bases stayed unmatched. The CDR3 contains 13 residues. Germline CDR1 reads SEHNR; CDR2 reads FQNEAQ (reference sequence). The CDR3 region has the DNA TGTGCCAGCGGGACTAGCAGTGGCAATGAGCAGTTCTTC. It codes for CASGTSSGNEQFF.

CDR3 nucleotide sequence: TGTGCCAGTAGTCCCCAGACAGGGGGCGTTGGCTACACCTTC. Translated: CASSPQTGGVGYTF. This rearrangement joins TRBV19 to TRBJ1-2; 10 nucleotides agree with TRBD1. Germline V gives CDR1 LNHDA, CDR2 SQIVND (reference sequence). V lost 5 bases and J lost 7; bases outside the gene matches: 7. The length of the CDR3 is 14 residues.

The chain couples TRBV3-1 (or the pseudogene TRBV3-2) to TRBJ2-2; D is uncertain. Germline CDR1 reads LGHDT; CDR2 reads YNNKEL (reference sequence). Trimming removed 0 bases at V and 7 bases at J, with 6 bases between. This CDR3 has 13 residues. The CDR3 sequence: CASSQDFVGELFF. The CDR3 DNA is TGTGCCAGCAGCCAAGATTTCGTCGGGGAGCTGTTTTTT.

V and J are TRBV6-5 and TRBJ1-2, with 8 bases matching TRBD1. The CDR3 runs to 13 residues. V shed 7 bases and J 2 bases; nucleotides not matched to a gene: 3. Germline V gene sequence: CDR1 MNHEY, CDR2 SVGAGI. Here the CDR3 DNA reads TGTGCCAGCACCCGACAGGGGAACTATGGCTACACCTTC. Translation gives CASTRQGNYGYTF.

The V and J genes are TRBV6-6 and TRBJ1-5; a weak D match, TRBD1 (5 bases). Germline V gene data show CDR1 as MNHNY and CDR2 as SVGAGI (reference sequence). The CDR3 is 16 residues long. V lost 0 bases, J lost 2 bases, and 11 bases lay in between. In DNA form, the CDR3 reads TGTGCCAGCAGTTACTCGTCGGGGGGTGGCAATCAGCCCCAGCATTTT. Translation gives CASSYSSGGGNQPQHF.

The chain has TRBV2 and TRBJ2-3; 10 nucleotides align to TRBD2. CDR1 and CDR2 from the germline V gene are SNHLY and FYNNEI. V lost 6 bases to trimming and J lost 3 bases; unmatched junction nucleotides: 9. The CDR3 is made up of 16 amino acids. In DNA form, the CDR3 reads TGTGCCAGCAGGCGGCTAGCGGGAGAGCTTACAGATACGCAGTATTTT. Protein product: CASRRLAGELTDTQYF.

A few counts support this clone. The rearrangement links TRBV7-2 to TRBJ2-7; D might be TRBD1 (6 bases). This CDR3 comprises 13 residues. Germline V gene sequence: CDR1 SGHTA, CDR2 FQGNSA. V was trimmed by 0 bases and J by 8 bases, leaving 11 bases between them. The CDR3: CASSLAPQGKQYF. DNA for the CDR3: TGTGCCAGCAGCTTAGCTCCACAGGGAAAGCAGTACTTC. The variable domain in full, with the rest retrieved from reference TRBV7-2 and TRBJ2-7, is GAGVSQSPSNKVTEKGKDVELRCDPISGHTALYWYRQSLGQGLEFLIYFQGNSAPDKSGLPSDRFSAERTGGSVSTLTIQRTQQEDSAVYLCASSLAPQGKQYFGPGTRLTVT.